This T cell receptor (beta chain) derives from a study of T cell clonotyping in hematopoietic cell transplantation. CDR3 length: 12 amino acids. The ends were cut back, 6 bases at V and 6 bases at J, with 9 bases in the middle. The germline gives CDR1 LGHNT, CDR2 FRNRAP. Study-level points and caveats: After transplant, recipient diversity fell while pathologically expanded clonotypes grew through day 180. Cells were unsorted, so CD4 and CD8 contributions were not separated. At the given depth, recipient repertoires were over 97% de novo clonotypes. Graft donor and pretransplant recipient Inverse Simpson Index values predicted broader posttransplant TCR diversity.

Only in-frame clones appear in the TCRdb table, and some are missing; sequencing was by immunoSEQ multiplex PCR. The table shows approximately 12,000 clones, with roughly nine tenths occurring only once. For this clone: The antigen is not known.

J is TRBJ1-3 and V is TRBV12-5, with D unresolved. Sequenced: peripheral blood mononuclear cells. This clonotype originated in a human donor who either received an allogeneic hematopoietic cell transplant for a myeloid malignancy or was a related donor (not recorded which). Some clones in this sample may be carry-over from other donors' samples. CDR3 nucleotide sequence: TGTGCTAGTGGCCCCGGATTAAACACCATATATTTT. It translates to CASGPGLNTIYF.